The entry below describes one T cell receptor (beta chain). As yet, its antigen is unknown. This sample stems from a study of Ad26.COV2.S vaccination and SARS-CoV-2 variants. General study results and limits: The breadth of spike-specific CD8+ and CD4+ T cell responses after vaccination was reportedly substantial.

The CDR3 loop spans 13 amino acids. Per germline, CDR1 SGHKS and CDR2 YYEKEE (reference sequence). Trimming shortened V by 0 bases and J by 15 bases, and 16 bases separated the two germline ends. The method was immunoSEQ multiplex PCR; TCRdb's version includes in-frame clones alone and lacks a portion of them. The sample contains about 350,000 clones, more than 75% of which appear only once. Regarding treatment: roughly 19 received Ad26.COV2.S at low or high dose, single or two shots; roughly 5 received placebo; per-sample allocation not given. Sampling was performed 63 days after the first vaccine or placebo injection.

The clonotype was recovered from a person aged 18 to 59 who received the Ad26.COV2.S COVID-19 vaccine or a placebo. Sequenced here: peripheral blood, sampled in a trial of Ad26.COV2.S vaccine versus placebo. The chain employs TRBV5-5 and TRBJ2-1; D is unclear. The CDR3 region is CASSLVDGLEAFF. The CDR3 DNA reads as TGTGCCAGCAGCTTGGTGGACGGATTAGAGGCGTTCTTC.